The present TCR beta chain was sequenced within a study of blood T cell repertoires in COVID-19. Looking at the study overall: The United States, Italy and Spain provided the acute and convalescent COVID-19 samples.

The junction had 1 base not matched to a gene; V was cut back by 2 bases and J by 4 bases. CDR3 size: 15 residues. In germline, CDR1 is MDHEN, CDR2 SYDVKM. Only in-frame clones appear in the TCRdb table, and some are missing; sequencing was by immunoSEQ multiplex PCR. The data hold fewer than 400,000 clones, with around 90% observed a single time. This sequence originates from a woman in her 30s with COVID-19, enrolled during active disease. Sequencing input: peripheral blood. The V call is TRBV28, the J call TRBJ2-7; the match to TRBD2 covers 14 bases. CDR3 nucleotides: TGTGCCAGCAGTTTAGGACTAGCGGGAGGATACGAGCAGTACTTC. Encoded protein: CASSLGLAGGYEQYF.